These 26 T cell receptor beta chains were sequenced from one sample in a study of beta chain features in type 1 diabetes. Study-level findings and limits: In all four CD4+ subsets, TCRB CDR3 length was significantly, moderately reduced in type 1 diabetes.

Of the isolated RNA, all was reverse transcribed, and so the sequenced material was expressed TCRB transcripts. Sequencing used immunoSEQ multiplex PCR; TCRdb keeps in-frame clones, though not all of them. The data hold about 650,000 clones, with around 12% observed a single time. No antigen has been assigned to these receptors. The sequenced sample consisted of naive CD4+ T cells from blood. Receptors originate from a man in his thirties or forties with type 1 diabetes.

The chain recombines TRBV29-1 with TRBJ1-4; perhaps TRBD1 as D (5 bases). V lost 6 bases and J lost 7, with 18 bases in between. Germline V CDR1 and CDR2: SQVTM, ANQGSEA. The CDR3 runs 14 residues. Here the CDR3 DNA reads TGCAGCGTCGACAAAGGGGAAAGGGGTGAAAAACTGTTTTTT. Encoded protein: CSVDKGERGEKLFF.

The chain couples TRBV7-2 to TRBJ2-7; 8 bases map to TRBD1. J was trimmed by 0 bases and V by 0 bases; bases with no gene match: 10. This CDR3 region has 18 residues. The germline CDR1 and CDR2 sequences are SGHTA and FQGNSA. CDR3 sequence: CASSLAVGTGDFSYEQYF. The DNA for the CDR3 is TGTGCCAGCAGCTTAGCGGTTGGGACAGGCGACTTCTCCTACGAGCAGTACTTC. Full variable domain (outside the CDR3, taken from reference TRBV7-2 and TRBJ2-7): GAGVSQSPSNKVTEKGKDVELRCDPISGHTALYWYRQSLGQGLEFLIYFQGNSAPDKSGLPSDRFSAERTGGSVSTLTIQRTQQEDSAVYLCASSLAVGTGDFSYEQYFGPGTRLTVT.

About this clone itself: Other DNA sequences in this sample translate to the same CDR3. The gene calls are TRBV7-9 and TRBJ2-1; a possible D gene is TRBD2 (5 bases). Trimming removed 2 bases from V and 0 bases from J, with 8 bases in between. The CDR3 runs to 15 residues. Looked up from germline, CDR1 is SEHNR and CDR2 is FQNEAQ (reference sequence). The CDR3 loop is CASSLRGSSYNEQFF. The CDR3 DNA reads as TGTGCCAGCAGCTTAAGAGGGAGCTCCTACAATGAGCAGTTCTTC.

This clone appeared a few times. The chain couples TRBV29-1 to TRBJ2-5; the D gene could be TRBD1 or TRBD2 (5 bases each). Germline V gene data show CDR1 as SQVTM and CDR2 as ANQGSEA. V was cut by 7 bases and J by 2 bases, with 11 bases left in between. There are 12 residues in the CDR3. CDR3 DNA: TGCAGCGCCGGGACGGAGCAAGAGACCCAGTACTTC. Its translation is CSAGTEQETQYF.

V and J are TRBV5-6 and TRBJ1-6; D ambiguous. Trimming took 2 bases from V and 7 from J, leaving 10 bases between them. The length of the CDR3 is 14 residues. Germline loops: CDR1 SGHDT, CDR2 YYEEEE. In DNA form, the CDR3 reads TGTGCCAGCAGCTTAGGGTTTGGAAATTCACCCCTCCACTTT. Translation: CASSLGFGNSPLHF.

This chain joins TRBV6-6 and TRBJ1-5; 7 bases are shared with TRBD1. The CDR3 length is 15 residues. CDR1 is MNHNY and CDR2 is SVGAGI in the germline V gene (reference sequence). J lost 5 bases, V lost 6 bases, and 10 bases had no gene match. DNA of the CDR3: TGTGCCAGCAGGGCAACTACAGGGGTTGATCAGCCCCAGCATTTT. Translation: CASRATTGVDQPQHF.

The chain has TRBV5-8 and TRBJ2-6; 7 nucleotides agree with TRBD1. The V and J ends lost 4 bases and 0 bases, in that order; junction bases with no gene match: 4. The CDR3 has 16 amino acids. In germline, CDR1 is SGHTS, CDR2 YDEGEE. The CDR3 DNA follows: TGTGCCAGCAGCAGGGACAGCACCTCTGGGGCCAACGTCCTGACTTTC. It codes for CASSRDSTSGANVLTF.

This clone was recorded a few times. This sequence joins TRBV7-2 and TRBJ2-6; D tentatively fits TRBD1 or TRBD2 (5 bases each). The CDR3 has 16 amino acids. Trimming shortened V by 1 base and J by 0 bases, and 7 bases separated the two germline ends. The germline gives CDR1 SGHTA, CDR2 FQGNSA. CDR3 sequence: CASSLVGGSGANVLTF. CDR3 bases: TGTGCCAGCAGCTTAGTTGGGGGCTCTGGGGCCAACGTCCTGACTTTC.

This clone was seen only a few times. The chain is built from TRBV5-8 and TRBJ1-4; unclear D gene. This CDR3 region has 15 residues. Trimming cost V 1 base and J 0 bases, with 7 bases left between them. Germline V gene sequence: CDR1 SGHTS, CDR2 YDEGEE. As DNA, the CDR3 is TGTGCCAGCAGCTTGCCTGGGACAACTAATGAAAAACTGTTTTTT. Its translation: CASSLPGTTNEKLFF.

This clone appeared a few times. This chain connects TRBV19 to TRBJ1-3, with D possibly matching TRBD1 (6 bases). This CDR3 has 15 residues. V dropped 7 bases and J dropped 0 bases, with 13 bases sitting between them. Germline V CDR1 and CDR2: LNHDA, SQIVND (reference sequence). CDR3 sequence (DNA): TGTGCCAGTACAACGACAGGAGCCTCTGGAAACACCATATATTTT. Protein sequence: CASTTTGASGNTIYF.

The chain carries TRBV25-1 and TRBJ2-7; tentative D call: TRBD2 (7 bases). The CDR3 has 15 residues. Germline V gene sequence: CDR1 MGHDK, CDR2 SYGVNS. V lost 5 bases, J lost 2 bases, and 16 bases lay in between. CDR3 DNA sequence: TGTGCCAGCAGTTTGGGGGGGGCTTTCCCCTACGAGCAGTACTTC. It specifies CASSLGGAFPYEQYF.

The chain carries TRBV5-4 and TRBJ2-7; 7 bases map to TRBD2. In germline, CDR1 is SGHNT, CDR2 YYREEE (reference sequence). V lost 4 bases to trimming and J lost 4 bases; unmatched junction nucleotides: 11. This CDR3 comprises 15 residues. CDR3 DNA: TGTGCCAGCAGCCCCGGGGGGTCCTACCTATACGAGCAGTACTTC. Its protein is CASSPGGSYLYEQYF.

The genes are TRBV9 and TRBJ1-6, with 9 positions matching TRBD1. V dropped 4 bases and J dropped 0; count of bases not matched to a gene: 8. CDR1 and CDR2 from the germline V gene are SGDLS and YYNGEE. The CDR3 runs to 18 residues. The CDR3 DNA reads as TGTGCCAGCAGCCCGGAGGGACAGGGAAGCTCCTATAATTCACCCCTCCACTTT. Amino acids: CASSPEGQGSSYNSPLHF.

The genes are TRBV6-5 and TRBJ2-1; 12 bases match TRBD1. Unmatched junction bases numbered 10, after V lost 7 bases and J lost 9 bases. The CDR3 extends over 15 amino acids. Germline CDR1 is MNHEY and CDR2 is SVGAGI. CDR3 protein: CASKTRDRGRGEQFF. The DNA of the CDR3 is TGTGCCAGCAAAACCCGGGACAGGGGGCGAGGTGAGCAGTTCTTC.

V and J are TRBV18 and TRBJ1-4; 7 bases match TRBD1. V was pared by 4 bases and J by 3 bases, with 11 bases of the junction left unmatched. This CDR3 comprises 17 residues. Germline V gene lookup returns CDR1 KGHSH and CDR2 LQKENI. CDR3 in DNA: TGTGCCAGCTCACAACAAGACCGGACAGGTTCTAATGAAAAACTGTTTTTT. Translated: CASSQQDRTGSNEKLFF.

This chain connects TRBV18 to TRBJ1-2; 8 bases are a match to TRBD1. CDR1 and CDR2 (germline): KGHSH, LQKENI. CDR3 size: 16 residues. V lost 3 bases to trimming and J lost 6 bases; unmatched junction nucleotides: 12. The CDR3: CASSPERQGRFDGYTF. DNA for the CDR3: TGTGCCAGCTCACCCGAAAGACAGGGGAGGTTTGATGGCTACACCTTC. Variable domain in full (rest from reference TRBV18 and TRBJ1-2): NAGVMQNPRHLVRRRGQEARLRCSPMKGHSHVYWYRQLPEEGLKFMVYLQKENIIDESGMPKERFSAEFPKEGPSILRIQQVVRGDSAAYFCASSPERQGRFDGYTFGSGTRLTVV.

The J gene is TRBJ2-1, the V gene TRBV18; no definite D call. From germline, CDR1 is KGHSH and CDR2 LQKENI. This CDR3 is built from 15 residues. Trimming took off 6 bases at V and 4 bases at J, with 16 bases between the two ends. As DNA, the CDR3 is TGTGCCAGCTCGCCCCTAGAAGGAAGGTACAATGAGCAGTTCTTC. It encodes CASSPLEGRYNEQFF.

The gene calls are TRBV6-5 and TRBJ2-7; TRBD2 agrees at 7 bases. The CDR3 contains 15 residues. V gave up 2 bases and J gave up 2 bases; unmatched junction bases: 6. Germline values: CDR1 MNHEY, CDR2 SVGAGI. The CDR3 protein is CASSYGTTDPYEQYF. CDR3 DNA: TGTGCCAGCAGTTACGGGACTACCGACCCCTACGAGCAGTACTTC.

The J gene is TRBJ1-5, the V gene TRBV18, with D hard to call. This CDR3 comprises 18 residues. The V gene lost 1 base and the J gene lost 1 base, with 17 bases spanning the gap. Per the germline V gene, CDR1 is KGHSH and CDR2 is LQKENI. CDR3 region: CASSPLALGAGSNQPQHF. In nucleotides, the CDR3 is TGTGCCAGCTCACCACTGGCATTGGGAGCGGGGAGCAATCAGCCCCAGCATTTT. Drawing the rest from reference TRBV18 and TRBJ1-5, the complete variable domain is NAGVMQNPRHLVRRRGQEARLRCSPMKGHSHVYWYRQLPEEGLKFMVYLQKENIIDESGMPKERFSAEFPKEGPSILRIQQVVRGDSAAYFCASSPLALGAGSNQPQHFGDGTRLSIL.

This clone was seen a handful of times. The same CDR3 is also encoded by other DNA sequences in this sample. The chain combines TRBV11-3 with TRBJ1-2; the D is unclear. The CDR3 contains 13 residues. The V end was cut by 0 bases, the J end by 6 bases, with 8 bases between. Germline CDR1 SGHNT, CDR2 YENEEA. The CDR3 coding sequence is TGTGCCAGCAGCTTAGATCGGGGAAATGGCTACACCTTC. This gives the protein CASSLDRGNGYTF.

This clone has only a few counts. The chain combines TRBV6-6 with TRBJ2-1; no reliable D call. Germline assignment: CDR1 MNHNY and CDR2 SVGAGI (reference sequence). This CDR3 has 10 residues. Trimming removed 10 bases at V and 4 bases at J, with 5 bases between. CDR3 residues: CATSYNEQFF. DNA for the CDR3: TGTGCCACCTCATACAATGAGCAGTTCTTC.

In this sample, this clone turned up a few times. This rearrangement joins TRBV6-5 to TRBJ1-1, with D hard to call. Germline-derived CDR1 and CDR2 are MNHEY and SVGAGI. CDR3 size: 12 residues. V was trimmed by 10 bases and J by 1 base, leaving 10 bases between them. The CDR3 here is CATRARNTEAFF. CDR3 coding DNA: TGTGCCACAAGGGCGAGGAACACTGAAGCTTTCTTT.

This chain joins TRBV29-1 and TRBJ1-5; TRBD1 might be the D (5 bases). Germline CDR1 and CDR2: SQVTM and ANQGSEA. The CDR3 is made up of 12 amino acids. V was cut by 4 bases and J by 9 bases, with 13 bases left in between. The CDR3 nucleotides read TGCAGCGTTGTCCAGGGATCGGGGCCCCAGCATTTT. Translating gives CSVVQGSGPQHF.

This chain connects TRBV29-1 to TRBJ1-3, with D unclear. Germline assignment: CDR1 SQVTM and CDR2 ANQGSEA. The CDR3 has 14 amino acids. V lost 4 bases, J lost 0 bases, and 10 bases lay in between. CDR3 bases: TGCAGCGTTGTGGCACTCAGCTCTGGAAACACCATATATTTT. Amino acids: CSVVALSSGNTIYF.

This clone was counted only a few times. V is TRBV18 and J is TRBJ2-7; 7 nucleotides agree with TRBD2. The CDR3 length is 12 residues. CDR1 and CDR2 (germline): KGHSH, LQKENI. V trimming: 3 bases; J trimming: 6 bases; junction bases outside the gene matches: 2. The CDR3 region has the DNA TGTGCCAGCTCACCCGGGACTATCGAGCAGTACTTC. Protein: CASSPGTIEQYF.

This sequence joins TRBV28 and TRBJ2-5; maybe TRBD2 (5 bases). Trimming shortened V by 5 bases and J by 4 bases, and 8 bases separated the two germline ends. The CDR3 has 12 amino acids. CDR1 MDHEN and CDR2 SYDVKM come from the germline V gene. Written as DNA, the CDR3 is TGTGCCAGCAGTATGACTACAGAGACCCAGTACTTC. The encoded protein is CASSMTTETQYF.